This entry lists 14 T cell receptor beta chains sequenced from one sample in a study of cytomegalovirus exposure and HLA in healthy donors. A multiplex PCR was run with 60 Vbeta primers and 13 Jbeta primers. Profiled with immunoSEQ multiplex PCR; TCRdb holds only in-frame clones, not every one. Seen here are roughly 100,000 clones, 65% to 85% observed once, and the top ten hold 3% to 4%. The sample consisted of PBMCs. Every receptor here comes from a man between 45 and 60 years old in good health and CMV-seronegative.

The gene calls are TRBV29-1 and TRBJ2-1, with 8 bases identical to TRBD2. Germline V gene lookup returns CDR1 SQVTM and CDR2 ANQGSEA. Trimming at V came to 3 bases and at J to 6 bases, leaving 10 bases not matched to a gene. CDR3 length: 15 residues. DNA of the CDR3: TGCAGCGTTGAGCCTCCTAGCGGGCGGGTCAATGAGCAGTTCTTC. This translates into CSVEPPSGRVNEQFF.

The V and J genes are TRBV11-2 and TRBJ1-4, with 7 bases lining up with TRBD1. The CDR3 runs to 14 residues. V was clipped by 4 bases and J by 12 bases; unmatched bases: 11. The germline V gene encodes CDR1 SGHAT and CDR2 FQNNGV. The CDR3 loop is CASSSAGGYKELFF. CDR3 bases: TGTGCCAGCAGCTCCGCAGGGGGTTATAAGGAACTGTTTTTT.

Comments on this clone: The CDR3 ends on some other residue instead of the conserved phenylalanine or tryptophan, so this is likely a read error. Because the CDR3's place on the DNA is in doubt, the DNA is left out and the CDR3 is given as listed by TCRdb. J is TRBJ1-2 and V is TRBV6-5; the table's TRBD1 call for D was not verified on the DNA. The CDR3 extends over 14 residues, inclusive of both ends. The germline CDR1 and CDR2 sequences are MNHEY and SVGAGI. This chain's CDR3 is CASSSRDSPSRGIL.

The chain joins TRBV2 to TRBJ2-5; TRBD2 aligns across 9 bases. CDR1 is SNHLY and CDR2 is FYNNEI in the germline V gene. The V segment lost 8 bases and the J segment 5 bases; nucleotides outside the gene matches: 6. The CDR3 runs to 13 residues. CDR3 residues: CASSGTSLETQYF. The DNA for the CDR3 is TGTGCCAGCTCCGGGACTAGCTTGGAGACCCAGTACTTC.

The genes are TRBV5-8 and TRBJ2-7; possible D gene TRBD1, 5 bases. The CDR3 runs to 14 residues. V was shortened by 0 bases and J by 2 bases, with 9 bases between the two germline ends. From germline, CDR1 is SGHTS and CDR2 YDEGEE. The CDR3 region has the DNA TGTGCCAGCAGCTTGGGACAGCCCCCCTACGAGCAGTACTTC. The encoded protein is CASSLGQPPYEQYF. Using reference TRBV5-8 and TRBJ2-7 for the parts outside the CDR3, the full variable domain is EAGVTQSPTHLIKTRGQQATLRCSPISGHTSVYWYQQALGLGLQFLLWYDEGEERNRGNFPPRFSGRQFPNYSSELNVNALELEDSALYLCASSLGQPPYEQYFGPGTRLTVT.

The chain uses TRBV20-1 and TRBJ1-2, with D unresolved. V was clipped by 5 bases and J by 5 bases, with 9 bases between them. Germline-derived CDR1 and CDR2 are DFQATT and SNEGSKA (reference sequence). This CDR3 is built from 11 residues. The CDR3 DNA sequence: TGCAGTGCTCTCGGGAGTTATGGCTACACCTTC. Translating gives CSALGSYGYTF.

The chain recombines TRBV18 with TRBJ2-7; 11 nucleotides align to TRBD1. CDR1 KGHSH and CDR2 LQKENI come from the germline V gene. CDR3 length: 15 residues. J gave up 6 bases and V 6 bases, and 10 bases lay outside the gene matches. CDR3 loop: CASSLGQGALGEQYF. CDR3 in DNA: TGTGCCAGCTCCCTAGGACAGGGGGCCCTAGGCGAGCAGTACTTC.

The CDR3 DNA reads as TGTGCCAGCAGCCAAGATGTTGGCGGGAGGGCCTACAATGAGCAGTTCTTC. Translation gives CASSQDVGGRAYNEQFF. The V call is TRBV14, the J call TRBJ2-1; 9 bases map to TRBD2. Germline CDR1 is SGHDN and CDR2 is FVKESK. The CDR3 is 17 residues long. J was trimmed by 2 bases and V by 0 bases; bases with no gene match: 5.

The chain carries TRBV4-3 and TRBJ1-1; D unclear. CDR3 length equals 15 residues. V shed 4 bases and J shed 1 base, with 13 bases lying between them. CDR1 and CDR2 (germline): LGHNA, YSLEER. CDR3 region: CASSRIEGGNTEAFF. The CDR3, as DNA: TGCGCCAGCAGCCGGATAGAGGGCGGGAACACTGAAGCTTTCTTT.

The chain uses TRBV7-9 and TRBJ2-5; 7 bases align to TRBD2. The J call may be in error: the DNA end matches TRBJ2-7 better. This CDR3 has 14 amino acids. CDR1 is SEHNR and CDR2 is FQNEAQ in the germline V gene (reference sequence). The CDR3 reads CASSSGLDGYEQYF. The CDR3 bases are TGTGCCAGCAGCTCCGGACTAGACGGCTACGAGCAGTACTTC.

The CDR3 nucleotides are TGTGCCAGCAGCTTAGGTTCTCCTTACGAGCAGTACTTC. It translates to CASSLGSPYEQYF. This chain links TRBV11-2 with TRBJ2-7; D is ambiguous. The CDR3 loop spans 13 amino acids. Germline-derived CDR1 and CDR2 are SGHAT and FQNNGV. Trimming took 1 base from V and 4 from J, leaving 8 bases between them.

The V call is TRBV2, the J call TRBJ2-2, with 8 bases that match TRBD2. V was pared by 4 bases and J by 3 bases, with 7 bases of the junction left unmatched. Germline V gives CDR1 SNHLY, CDR2 FYNNEI. CDR3 length: 16 residues. The CDR3 reads CASSVGGGGHTGELFF. In DNA, the CDR3 is TGTGCCAGCAGTGTCGGGGGGGGAGGCCACACCGGGGAGCTGTTTTTT.

J is TRBJ2-1 and V is TRBV6-6; 11 bases are shared with TRBD2. Trimming at V came to 7 bases and at J to 8 bases, leaving 7 bases not matched to a gene. CDR3 length equals 14 residues. Germline V gene data show CDR1 as MNHNY and CDR2 as SVGAGI (reference sequence). In DNA, the CDR3 is TGTGCCAGCAACGGACTAGCGGGTAGGGATGAGCAGTTCTTC. Residues: CASNGLAGRDEQFF.

This chain uses TRBV2 with TRBJ1-2, with D tentatively TRBD1 (6 bases). This CDR3 is 15 amino acids long. V was pared by 7 bases and J by 8 bases, with 23 bases between. The germline V gene has CDR1 SNHLY and CDR2 FYNNEI. The CDR3 sequence is CASTKSGTPEDGYTF. The CDR3 region has the DNA TGTGCCAGCACCAAGTCCGGGACACCGGAGGACGGCTACACCTTC.